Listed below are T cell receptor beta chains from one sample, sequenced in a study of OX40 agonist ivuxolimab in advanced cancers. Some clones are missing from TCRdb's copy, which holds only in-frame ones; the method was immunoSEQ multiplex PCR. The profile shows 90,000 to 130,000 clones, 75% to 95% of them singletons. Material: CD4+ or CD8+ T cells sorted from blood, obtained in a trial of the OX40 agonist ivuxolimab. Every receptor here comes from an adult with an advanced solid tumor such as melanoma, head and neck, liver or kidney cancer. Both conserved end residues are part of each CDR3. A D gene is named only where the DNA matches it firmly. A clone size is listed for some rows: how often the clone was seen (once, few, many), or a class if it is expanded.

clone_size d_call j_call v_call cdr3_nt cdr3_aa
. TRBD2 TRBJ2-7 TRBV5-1 TGCGCCAGCAGCTTGGCTCCGACTAGCGACTACGAGCAGTACTTC CASSLAPTSDYEQYF
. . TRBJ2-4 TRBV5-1 TGCGCCAGCAGCTTGCAGGTGGGGGGGCTGGACCCCCAGTACTTC CASSLQVGGLDPQYF
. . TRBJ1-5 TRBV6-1 TGTGCCAGCAGCCCGGGGGGGAATCAGCCCCAGCATTTT CASSPGGNQPQHF
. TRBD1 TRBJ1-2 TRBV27 TGTGCCAGCAAACAGGGGACAGACTATGGCTACACCTTC CASKQGTDYGYTF
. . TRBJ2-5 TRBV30 TGTGCCTGGAATTCTGGCAGGAGTTTTGAGGAGACCCAGTACTTC CAWNSGRSFEETQYF
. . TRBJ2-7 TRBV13 TGTGCCAGCAGCTTGTTGGCTCCCTACGAGCAGTACTTC CASSLLAPYEQYF
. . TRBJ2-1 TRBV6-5 TGTGCCAGCAGGTTGAGCGGAGACAATGAGCAGTTCTTC CASRLSGDNEQFF
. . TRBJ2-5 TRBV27 TGTGCCAGCAGTTTGAGAAGGGGCCAAGAGACCCAGTACTTC CASSLRRGQETQYF
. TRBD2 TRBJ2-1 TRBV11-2 TGTGCCAGCAGCTTAGGGGCGGGAGGGCCCTACAATGAGCAGTTCTTC CASSLGAGGPYNEQFF
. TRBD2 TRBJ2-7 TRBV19 TGTGCCAGTAGTATAGCGGCTAGCGGGGCGATATCCTACGAGCAGTACTTC CASSIAASGAISYEQYF
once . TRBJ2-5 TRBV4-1 TGCGCCAGCAGCCAAGACCCAGGTTGGGGAGAGACCCAGTACTTC CASSQDPGWGETQYF
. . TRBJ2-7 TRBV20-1 TGCAGTGTGTTGGTAGACGAGCAGTACTTC CSVLVDEQYF
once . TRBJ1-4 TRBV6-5 TGTGCCAGCAGTGTGGTCCCCCAAGAAAAACTGTTTTTT CASSVVPQEKLFF
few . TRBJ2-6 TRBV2 TGTGCCAGCGGGGAAGGGTCTGGGGCCAACGTCCTGACTTTC CASGEGSGANVLTF
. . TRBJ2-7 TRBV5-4 TGTGCCAGCAGCTTGGAGAGTTCGGGAGCCTACGAGCAGTACTTC CASSLESSGAYEQYF
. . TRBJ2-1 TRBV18 TGTGCCAGCTCAAAGGGGGGAAATGAGCAGTTCTTC CASSKGGNEQFF
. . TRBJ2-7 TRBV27 TGTGCCAGTAAGGGCCCAAGTAACTCCTGCGAGCAGTACTTC CASKGPSNSCEQYF
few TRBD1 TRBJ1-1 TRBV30 TGTGCCTGGAGCCGCAGGGGGCTAGCTTTCTTT CAWSRRGLAFF
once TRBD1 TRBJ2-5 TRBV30 TGTGCCTGGAGCCAGACAGGGCTGTACCAAGAGACCCAGTACTTC CAWSQTGLYQETQYF
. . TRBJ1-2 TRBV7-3 TGTGCCAGCAGCTTAAGCCCAGGCGTCTACACCTTC CASSLSPGVYTF
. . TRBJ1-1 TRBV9 TGTGCCAGCAGCGTATCAACGGGGGCCAACACTGAAGCTTTCTTT CASSVSTGANTEAFF
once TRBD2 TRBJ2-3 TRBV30 TGTGCTTCCCGGGAAGCGGGAGGCACAGATACGCAGTATTTT CASREAGGTDTQYF
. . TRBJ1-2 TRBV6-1 TGTGCCAGCAGTGAAGCGACAGCGGACTATGGCTACACCTTC CASSEATADYGYTF
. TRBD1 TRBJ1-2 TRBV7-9 TGTGCCAGCAGCCCAGGACAGGGTAACTATGGCTACACCTTC CASSPGQGNYGYTF
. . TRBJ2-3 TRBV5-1 TGCGCCAGCAGCTTGGATACCTTGGGAGCCAGGGGCACGCAGTATTTT CASSLDTLGARGTQYF
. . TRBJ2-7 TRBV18 TGTGCCAGCTCACAACTTCCAGGGGATTCGTGGTCCGAGCAGTACTTC CASSQLPGDSWSEQYF
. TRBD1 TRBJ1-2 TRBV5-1 TGCGCCAGCAGCCCCGGACAGGGGAGAGAGAAATATGGCTACACCTTC CASSPGQGREKYGYTF
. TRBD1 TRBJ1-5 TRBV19 TGTGCCAGTAGTACCGGGGGGGCAGGGGGCTATAATCAGCCCCAGCATTTT CASSTGGAGGYNQPQHF
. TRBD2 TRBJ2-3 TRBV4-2 TGTGCCAGCAGCCAAGATGGAGCGGGGGGGCAACAAGATACGCAGTATTTT CASSQDGAGGQQDTQYF
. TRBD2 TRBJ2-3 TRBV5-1 TGCGCCAGCAGATCTAGCGGGGGAAGCACAGATACGCAGTATTTT CASRSSGGSTDTQYF
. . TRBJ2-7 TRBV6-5 TGTGCCAGCAGTTACTCCAGGGATAGGGAGGAGTACTTC CASSYSRDREEYF
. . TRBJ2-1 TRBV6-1 TGTGCCAGCAACCCCGGGACGGGCAATGAGCAGTTCTTC CASNPGTGNEQFF
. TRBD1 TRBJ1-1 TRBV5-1 TGCGCCAGCAGCGCCCCAGGGGGTCGGACTGAAGCTTTCTTT CASSAPGGRTEAFF
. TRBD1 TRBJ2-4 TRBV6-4 TGTGCCAGCAGTGACCACCGACAGGGCCTAGCCAAAAACATTCAGTACTTC CASSDHRQGLAKNIQYF
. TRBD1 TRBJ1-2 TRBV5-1 TGCGCCAGCAGCAGCGGACAGGACTATGGCTACACCTTC CASSSGQDYGYTF
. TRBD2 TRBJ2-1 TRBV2 TGTGCCAGCAGTCTAGCGGGGGGGCCCCGGGAGCAGTTCTTC CASSLAGGPREQFF
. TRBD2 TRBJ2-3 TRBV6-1 TGTGCCAGCAGTGAACTAGCGGGGGGATCACACACAGATACGCAGTATTTT CASSELAGGSHTDTQYF
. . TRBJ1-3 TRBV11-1 TGTGCCAGCAGTCGCGACGGCACCTCTGGAAACACCATATATTTT CASSRDGTSGNTIYF
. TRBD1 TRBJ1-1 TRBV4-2 TGTGCCAGCAGCCCGGGACAGATGAACACTGAAGCTTTCTTT CASSPGQMNTEAFF
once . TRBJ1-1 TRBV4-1 TGCGCCAGCAGCCAAGGGCCCAGAGACCAAGCTTTCTTT CASSQGPRDQAFF
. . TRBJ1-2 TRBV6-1 TGTGCCAGCAGTGAATCAAGGCCATCAGCGAGAGGCTACACCTTC CASSESRPSARGYTF
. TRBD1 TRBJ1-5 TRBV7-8 TGTGCCAGCAGCGAGACAGGGGTGGCCTATAGCAATCAGCCCCAGCATTTT CASSETGVAYSNQPQHF
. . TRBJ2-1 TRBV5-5 TGTGCCAGCAGCCTAGGCGGGACCATCTCCTACAATGAGCAGTTCTTC CASSLGGTISYNEQFF
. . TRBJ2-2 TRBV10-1 TGCGCCAGCAGTCCCCGAAGGGGTACCGGGGAGCTGTTTTTT CASSPRRGTGELFF
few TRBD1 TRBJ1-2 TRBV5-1 TGCGCCAGCAGCCCACAACAGGGGATCAACTATGGCTACACCTTC CASSPQQGINYGYTF
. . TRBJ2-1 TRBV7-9 TGTGCCAGCAGCTTTGGTCGGGATGTTGAGCAGTTCTTC CASSFGRDVEQFF
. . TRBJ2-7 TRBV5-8 TGTGCCAGCAGCTTAGGGTTGGGGAGTGGCGAGCAGTACTTC CASSLGLGSGEQYF
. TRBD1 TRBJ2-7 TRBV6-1 TGTGCCAGCAGTGCGAGACAGGGGGGCTTCTACGAGCAGTACTTC CASSARQGGFYEQYF
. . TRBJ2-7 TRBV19 TGTGCCAGTAGTATCCTGGACAGCACTCACGAGCAGTACTTC CASSILDSTHEQYF
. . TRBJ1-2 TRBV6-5 TGTGCCAGCAGTTCGACAGGCGTGCTCAACTATGGCTACACCTTC CASSSTGVLNYGYTF
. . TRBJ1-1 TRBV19 TGTGCCAGTAATCTCGGACAGTTTTCTGAAGCTTTCTTT CASNLGQFSEAFF